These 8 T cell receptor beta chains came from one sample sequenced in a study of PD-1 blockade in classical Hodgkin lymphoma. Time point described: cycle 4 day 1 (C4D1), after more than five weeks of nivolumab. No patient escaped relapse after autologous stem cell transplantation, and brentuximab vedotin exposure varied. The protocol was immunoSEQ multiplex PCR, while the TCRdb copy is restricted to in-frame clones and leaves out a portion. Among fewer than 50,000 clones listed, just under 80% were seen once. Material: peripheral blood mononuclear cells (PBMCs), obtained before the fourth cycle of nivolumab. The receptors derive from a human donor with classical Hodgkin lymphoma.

CDR3: CASSTRQSTEAFF. The CDR3 DNA sequence: TGCGCCAGCAGCACCAGACAGAGCACTGAAGCTTTCTTT. J is TRBJ1-1 and V is TRBV5-1; possibly TRBD1 for D (5 bases). The CDR3 contains 13 residues. Germline loops: CDR1 SGHRS, CDR2 YFSETQ. V dropped 4 bases and J dropped 4 bases, with 11 bases sitting between them.

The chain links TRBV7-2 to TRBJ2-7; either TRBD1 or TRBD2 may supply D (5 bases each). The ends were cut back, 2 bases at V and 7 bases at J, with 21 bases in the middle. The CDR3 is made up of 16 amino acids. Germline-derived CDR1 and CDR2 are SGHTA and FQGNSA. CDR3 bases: TGTGCCAGCAGCTTAACTCTGGGGAACGGGGCTCGGGAGCAGTACTTC. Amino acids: CASSLTLGNGAREQYF.

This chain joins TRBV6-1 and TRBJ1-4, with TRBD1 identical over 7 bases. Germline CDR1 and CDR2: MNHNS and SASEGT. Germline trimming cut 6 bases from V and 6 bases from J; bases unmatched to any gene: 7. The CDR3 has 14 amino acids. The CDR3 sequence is CASRSAGTDEKLFF. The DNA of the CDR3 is TGTGCCAGCAGGTCTGCCGGGACAGATGAAAAACTGTTTTTT.

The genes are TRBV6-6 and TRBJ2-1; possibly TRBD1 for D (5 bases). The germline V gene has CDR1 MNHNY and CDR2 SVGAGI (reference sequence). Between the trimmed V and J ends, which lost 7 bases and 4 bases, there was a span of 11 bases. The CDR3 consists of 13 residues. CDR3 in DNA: TGTGCCAGCACCCAGGGTCCTTACAATGAGCAGTTCTTC. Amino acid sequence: CASTQGPYNEQFF.

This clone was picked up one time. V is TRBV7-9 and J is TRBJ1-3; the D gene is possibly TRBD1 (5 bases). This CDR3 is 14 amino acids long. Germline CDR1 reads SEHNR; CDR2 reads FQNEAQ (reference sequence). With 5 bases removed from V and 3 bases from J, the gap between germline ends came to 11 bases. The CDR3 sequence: CASSVWGDGNTIYF. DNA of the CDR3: TGTGCCAGCAGCGTCTGGGGGGATGGAAACACCATATATTTT.

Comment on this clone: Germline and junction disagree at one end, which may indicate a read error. Written as DNA, the CDR3 is TGTGCCATCAGCGAGTACCAGGGTTCTGAAGCTTTCTTT. It is translated as CAISEYQGSEAFF. This sequence joins TRBV10-3 and TRBJ1-1; D is possibly TRBD1 (5 bases). CDR3 length: 13 amino acids. From germline, CDR1 is ENHRY and CDR2 SYGVKD.

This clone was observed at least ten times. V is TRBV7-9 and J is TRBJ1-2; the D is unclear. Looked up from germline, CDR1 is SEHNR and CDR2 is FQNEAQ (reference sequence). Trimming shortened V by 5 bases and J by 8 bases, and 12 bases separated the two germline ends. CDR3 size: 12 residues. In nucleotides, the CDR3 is TGTGCCAGCAGCCGGACCCACCCCGGCTACACCTTC. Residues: CASSRTHPGYTF.

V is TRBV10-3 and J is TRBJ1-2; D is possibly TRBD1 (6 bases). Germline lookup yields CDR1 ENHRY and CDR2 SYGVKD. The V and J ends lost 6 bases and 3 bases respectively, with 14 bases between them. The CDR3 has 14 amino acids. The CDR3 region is CAIRGGQSHYGYTF. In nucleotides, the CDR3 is TGTGCCATCAGAGGGGGGCAGTCCCACTATGGCTACACCTTC.